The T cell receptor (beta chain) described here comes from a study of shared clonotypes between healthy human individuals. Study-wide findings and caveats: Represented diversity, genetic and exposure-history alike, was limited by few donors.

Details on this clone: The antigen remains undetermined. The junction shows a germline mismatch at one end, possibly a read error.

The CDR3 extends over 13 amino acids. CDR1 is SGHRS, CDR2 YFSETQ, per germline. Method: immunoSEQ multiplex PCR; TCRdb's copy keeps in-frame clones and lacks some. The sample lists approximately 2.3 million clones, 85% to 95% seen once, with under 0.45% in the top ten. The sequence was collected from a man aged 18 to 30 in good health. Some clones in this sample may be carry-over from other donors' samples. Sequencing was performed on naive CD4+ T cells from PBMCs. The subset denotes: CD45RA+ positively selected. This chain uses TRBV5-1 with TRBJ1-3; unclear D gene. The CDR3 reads CASSSLPGSTIYF. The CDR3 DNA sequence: TGCGCCAGCAGCTCCCTCCCTGGAAGCACCATATATTTT.